One sample yielded the 24 T cell receptor beta chains listed below, sequenced in a study of CD8 T cells in ankylosing spondylitis (dated by TCRdb to 2015 to 2018). The receptor library was made with 5' RACE. For sequencing, an Illumina HiSeq 2500 was employed. TCRdb's own reprocessing of the public reads used fastp at Q25 and MiXCR and kept productive beta chains. Every CDR3 protein is listed once, alongside the most common genes and DNA of its rows. The sample table shows about 140,000 distinct CDR3 sequences, and approximately 32% are seen once. Approximately 5.9% of the sample comes from the top ten. The sequenced material came from synovial fluid, either unsorted or a sorted T cell fraction (not recorded which). These receptors originate from a male donor with ankylosing spondylitis.

The chain employs TRBV20-1 and TRBJ1-6; no definite D call. CDR3 size: 14 residues. Germline CDR1 is DFQATT and CDR2 is SNEGSKA (reference sequence). Trimming shortened V by 4 bases and J by 6 bases, and 13 bases separated the two germline ends. In nucleotides, the CDR3 is TGCAGTGCTACTCCAGGAGGACGTAATTCACCCCTCCACTTT. Translated, it gives CSATPGGRNSPLHF.

The gene calls are TRBV20-1 and TRBJ2-3, with TRBD2 as a possible D gene (7 bases). Trimming removed 6 bases from V and 10 bases from J, with 26 bases in between. The CDR3 contains 15 residues. Germline CDR1 and CDR2: DFQATT and SNEGSKA (reference sequence). DNA of the CDR3: TGCAGTGCCCCGACTGGCCAGTGGGGGGGGCGGGCGCAGTATTTT. This encodes CSAPTGQWGGRAQYF.

Only a few counts were recorded for this clonotype. The chain employs TRBV20-1 and TRBJ2-3, with TRBD2 matching 7 bases. The CDR3 length is 13 residues. CDR1 DFQATT and CDR2 SNEGSKA come from the germline V gene (reference sequence). The CDR3 nucleotides read TGCAGGATGGGCGGGAGCCAGTTAGATACGCAGTATTTT. It translates to CRMGGSQLDTQYF.

This clonotype was observed once. The J gene is TRBJ2-7, the V gene TRBV6-5; weak D call: TRBD1 (5 bases). Trimming removed 4 bases at V and 4 bases at J, with 14 bases between. The CDR3 is 14 residues long. Germline V gene sequence: CDR1 MNHEY, CDR2 SVGAGI. CDR3 nucleotides: TGTGCCAGCAGTTCAGGGAAGGGGTTTTACGAGCAGTACTTC. Its protein product is CASSSGKGFYEQYF.

The rearrangement links TRBV20-1 to TRBJ2-3; a possible D gene is TRBD2 (7 bases). The length of the CDR3 is 14 residues. Germline V lookup: CDR1 DFQATT, CDR2 SNEGSKA (reference sequence). In nucleotides, the CDR3 is TGCAGCTGCGTGGCGGGAGAGGGGGCAGATACGCAGTATTTT. Amino acid sequence: CSCVAGEGADTQYF.

This chain's CDR3 is CASTSGLAGRETQYF. In DNA, the CDR3 is TGCGCCAGCACCTCAGGACTAGCGGGGAGAGAGACCCAGTACTTC. This chain uses TRBV5-1 with TRBJ2-5, with 12 bases lining up with TRBD2. Germline values: CDR1 SGHRS, CDR2 YFSETQ. J lost 4 bases, V lost 6 bases, and 7 bases had no gene match. The CDR3 is 15 residues long.

This clonotype was recorded at least ten times. The chain links TRBV4-1 to TRBJ2-1, with 7 nucleotides matching TRBD2. J gave up 7 bases and V 3 bases, and 12 bases lay outside the gene matches. This CDR3 region has 16 residues. Germline loops: CDR1 MGHRA, CDR2 YSYEKL. The CDR3 nucleotides are TGCGCCAGCAGCCAGACGGGAGGTCGGGCCGGGAATGAGCAGTTCTTC. This translates into CASSQTGGRAGNEQFF.

In its sample, this clonotype was seen many times. The V gene is TRBV7-2, the J gene TRBJ2-3; D is uncertain. The CDR3 is 11 residues long. Trimming left V 5 bases short and J 7 bases short, with 7 bases between. Germline CDR1 SGHTA, CDR2 FQGNSA. Here the CDR3 reads CASSQGNTQYF. DNA of the CDR3: TGTGCCAGCAGCCAAGGGAATACGCAGTATTTT.

This clonotype was seen a handful of times. The chain carries TRBV6-1 and TRBJ1-2; 9 nucleotides align to TRBD1. V lost 9 bases, J lost 2 bases, and 1 base stayed unmatched. Per germline, CDR1 MNHNS and CDR2 SASEGT. CDR3 size: 12 residues. The CDR3 loop is CARGQGNYGYTF. CDR3 nucleotides: TGTGCCAGGGGACAGGGAAACTATGGCTACACCTTC.

There are a few counts of this clonotype. The gene calls are TRBV28 and TRBJ1-2; unclear D gene. Per germline, CDR1 MDHEN and CDR2 SYDVKM. Trimming took off 4 bases at V and 5 bases at J, with 14 bases between the two ends. The CDR3 loop spans 14 amino acids. The CDR3 reads CASSYEAWGYGYTF. The CDR3 nucleotides are TGTGCCAGCAGTTATGAGGCCTGGGGTTATGGCTACACCTTC.

This clonotype was recorded many times. The chain is built from TRBV11-3 and TRBJ2-5, with TRBD2 matching 7 bases. V lost 5 bases to trimming and J lost 5 bases; unmatched junction nucleotides: 2. CDR3 size: 12 residues. In germline, CDR1 is SGHNT, CDR2 YENEEA. DNA for the CDR3: TGTGCCAGCAGCCTTAGCGGGGAGACCCAGTACTTC. This translates into CASSLSGETQYF.

V and J are TRBV3-1 and TRBJ2-7; D is possibly TRBD2 (6 bases). CDR1 is LGHDT, CDR2 YNNKEL, per germline (reference sequence). V was pared by 1 base and J by 5 bases, with 9 bases between. CDR3 length: 13 amino acids. Written as DNA, the CDR3 is TGTGCCAGCAGCCAAGCGGGAGTCCACGAGCAGTACTTC. It specifies CASSQAGVHEQYF.

This clonotype was recorded many times. V is TRBV5-6 and J is TRBJ1-2; D may be TRBD1 (5 bases). Trimming took off 3 bases at V and 1 base at J, with 7 bases between the two ends. The CDR3 is 13 residues long. CDR1 and CDR2 from the germline V gene are SGHDT and YYEEEE. CDR3 residues: CASSSDSNYGYTF. CDR3 sequence (DNA): TGTGCCAGCAGCTCCGACAGTAACTATGGCTACACCTTC.

This clonotype was counted a few times. This rearrangement joins TRBV7-9 to TRBJ1-2, with D tentatively TRBD1 (5 bases). Germline CDR1 and CDR2: SEHNR and FQNEAQ (reference sequence). CDR3 length: 16 amino acids. With 0 bases removed from V and 7 bases from J, the gap between germline ends came to 18 bases. This CDR3 is CASSLATGREVTGYTF. CDR3 DNA sequence: TGTGCCAGCAGCTTAGCTACAGGCCGGGAGGTTACTGGCTACACCTTC.

This clonotype has at least ten counts. V and J are TRBV7-2 and TRBJ2-1; possibly TRBD1 for D (5 bases). The CDR3 runs 14 residues. The germline gives CDR1 SGHTA, CDR2 FQGNSA. The V and J ends lost 2 bases and 4 bases respectively, with 9 bases between them. In DNA form, the CDR3 reads TGTGCCAGCAGCTTAATAGCAGGGTACAATGAGCAGTTCTTC. Translated: CASSLIAGYNEQFF.

The table lists this clonotype with many counts. This rearrangement joins TRBV7-3 to TRBJ2-3, with D unresolved. Germline loops: CDR1 SGHTA, CDR2 FQGTGA. Trimming cost V 1 base and J 5 bases, with 13 bases left between them. The CDR3 length is 15 residues. The CDR3 sequence: CASSLSQSKVDTQYF. CDR3 DNA: TGTGCCAGCAGCTTAAGTCAGTCGAAAGTAGATACGCAGTATTTT.

By its share, this clonotype is medium-sized. The V and J genes are TRBV20-1 and TRBJ1-2; D ambiguous. This CDR3 contains 13 residues. V was trimmed by 5 bases and J by 4 bases, leaving 14 bases between them. CDR1 is DFQATT and CDR2 is SNEGSKA in the germline V gene (reference sequence). In nucleotides, the CDR3 is TGCAGTGCTTGGACGGCCGGAGCCTATGGCTACACCTTC. It is translated as CSAWTAGAYGYTF.

In this sample, this clonotype turned up a few times. The J gene is TRBJ2-7, the V gene TRBV20-1, with D maybe TRBD1 (5 bases). The germline V gene has CDR1 DFQATT and CDR2 SNEGSKA (reference sequence). V lost 3 bases and J lost 1, with 7 bases in between. CDR3 size: 12 residues. CDR3 loop: CSASQGSYEQYF. CDR3 sequence (DNA): TGCAGTGCTAGCCAGGGATCCTACGAGCAGTACTTC.

CDR3 bases: TGCAGCGTTTCGGGGGATTTCTCCGGGGAGCTGTTTTTT. Its translation is CSVSGDFSGELFF. The V call is TRBV29-1, the J call TRBJ2-2; a possible D gene is TRBD2 (6 bases). V was trimmed by 5 bases and J by 6 bases, leaving 13 bases between them. The CDR3 contains 13 residues. Germline V gene sequence: CDR1 SQVTM, CDR2 ANQGSEA.

The chain joins TRBV20-1 to TRBJ2-5; 10 bases align to TRBD2. The CDR3 length is 14 residues. The V segment lost 3 bases and the J segment 5 bases; nucleotides outside the gene matches: 6. From germline, CDR1 is DFQATT and CDR2 SNEGSKA (reference sequence). CDR3 loop: CSASQREGRETQYF. The DNA for the CDR3 is TGCAGTGCTAGCCAGCGGGAGGGCAGGGAGACCCAGTACTTC.

The rearrangement uses TRBV5-6 and TRBJ2-2; D could derive from TRBD1 or TRBD2 (5 bases each). There are 14 residues in the CDR3. Germline values: CDR1 SGHDT, CDR2 YYEEEE. V was shortened by 4 bases and J by 6 bases, with 13 bases between the two germline ends. Written as DNA, the CDR3 is TGTGCCAGCAGCCGGGACCCGGGACCCGGGGAGCTGTTTTTT. Residues: CASSRDPGPGELFF. The whole variable domain, filled in from reference TRBV5-6 and TRBJ2-2, reads DAGVTQSPTHLIKTRGQQVTLRCSPKSGHDTVSWYQQALGQGPQFIFQYYEEEERQRGNFPDRFSGHQFPNYSSELNVNALLLGDSALYLCASSRDPGPGELFFGEGSRLTVL.

This chain connects TRBV28 to TRBJ2-4; tentative D call: TRBD2 (7 bases). The germline V gene encodes CDR1 MDHEN and CDR2 SYDVKM. Trimming stripped 4 bases from V and 9 bases from J, with 16 bases between. This CDR3 is 14 amino acids long. CDR3 sequence (DNA): TGTGCCAGCAGTTCACAGGGAGGGAAAGCCATTCAGTACTTC. This gives the protein CASSSQGGKAIQYF.

DNA of the CDR3: TGTGCCAGCAGCCAAGATCCGACTACCTACGAGCAGTACTTC. It encodes CASSQDPTTYEQYF. This sequence joins TRBV3-1 and TRBJ2-7; D perhaps matches TRBD2 (5 bases). The germline gives CDR1 LGHDT, CDR2 YNNKEL (reference sequence). The CDR3 spans 14 residues. V was shortened by 0 bases and J by 2 bases, with 8 bases between the two germline ends.

This clonotype was counted a few times. This chain uses TRBV20-1 with TRBJ2-5; D is ambiguous. V was pared by 1 base and J by 5 bases, with 11 bases between. CDR3 length: 13 residues. Germline CDR1 reads DFQATT; CDR2 reads SNEGSKA (reference sequence). DNA of the CDR3: TGCAGTGCTAGAGTCCCGCTCCCGGAGACCCAGTACTTC. Translating gives CSARVPLPETQYF.